The 2 T cell receptor beta chains in this list originate from one sample, sequenced in a study of cytomegalovirus exposure and HLA in healthy donors. Amplification used 60 Vbeta primers and 13 Jbeta primers. Data came from immunoSEQ multiplex PCR; TCRdb stores just in-frame clones and leaves some out. The table includes roughly 140,000 clones, approximately 70% detected once. The specimen sequenced was PBMCs. All receptors come from a woman aged 25 to 45 in good health and CMV-seronegative.

The genes are TRBV18 and TRBJ1-5, with 10 positions matching TRBD1. The CDR3 extends over 15 amino acids. V lost 4 bases to trimming and J lost 7 bases; unmatched junction nucleotides: 7. The germline gives CDR1 KGHSH, CDR2 LQKENI. In DNA, the CDR3 is TGTGCCAGCTCACTGAATGGACAGGGGGAACAGCCCCAGCATTTT. Its protein product is CASSLNGQGEQPQHF.

The gene calls are TRBV18 and TRBJ1-5; TRBD1 matches at 7 bases. The CDR3 is 17 amino acids. CDR1 is KGHSH, CDR2 LQKENI, per germline. Trimming removed 2 bases from V and 5 bases from J; junction bases left unmatched: 12. CDR3 nucleotides: TGTGCCAGCTCACCAATTCCGGGACAGAACCCTGATCAGCCCCAGCATTTT. It yields the protein CASSPIPGQNPDQPQHF.